This TCR beta chain was sequenced for a study of OX40 agonist ivuxolimab in advanced cancers. The CDR3 extends over 14 amino acids. Germline V gene sequence: CDR1 MNHNY, CDR2 SVGAGI (reference sequence). The V gene lost 2 bases and the J gene lost 0 bases, with 6 bases spanning the gap. TCRdb's table, derived via immunoSEQ multiplex PCR, lists solely in-frame clones and lacks some. The sample lists tens of thousands of clones; about 90% were seen once. The J gene is TRBJ2-3, the V gene TRBV6-6, with D perhaps TRBD2 (6 bases). This receptor was obtained from an adult with an advanced solid tumor such as melanoma, head and neck, liver or kidney cancer. Here the sequenced sample was CD4+ or CD8+ T cells sorted from blood, taken in a trial of the OX40 agonist ivuxolimab. CDR3 loop: CASSYRGSTDTQYF. DNA of the CDR3: TGTGCCAGCAGTTACCGGGGGAGCACAGATACGCAGTATTTT.